Below are 16 T cell receptor beta chains sequenced from a single sample in a study of CD8 T cells in ankylosing spondylitis. Via MiXCR, TCRdb re-called the 5' RACE reads, giving one row per CDR3 protein. The sample contains 200,000 to 250,000 distinct CDR3 sequences, roughly a tenth of which appear only once. Sequenced: blood, either unsorted or a sorted T cell fraction (not recorded which). The source of these receptors is a male donor with ankylosing spondylitis or in good health (not recorded which).

This clonotype was seen repeatedly, ten times or more. The chain employs TRBV9 and TRBJ2-1, with D perhaps matching TRBD1 (6 bases). From germline, CDR1 is SGDLS and CDR2 YYNGEE. CDR3 length: 15 residues. The ends were cut back, 2 bases at V and 6 bases at J, with 15 bases in the middle. The CDR3 nucleotides read TGTGCCAGCAGCGTCTCCGCAGGGGTTGGCAATGAGCAGTTCTTC. The encoded protein is CASSVSAGVGNEQFF.

The rearrangement links TRBV27 to TRBJ1-5, with TRBD1 matching 9 bases. Germline CDR1 and CDR2: MNHEY and SMNVEV (reference sequence). CDR3 size: 15 residues. V trimming: 1 base; J trimming: 6 bases; junction bases outside the gene matches: 4. CDR3: CASSLYRGQAQPQHF. CDR3 nucleotides: TGTGCCAGCAGTTTATACAGGGGGCAGGCTCAGCCCCAGCATTTT.

The chain is built from TRBV12-3 or TRBV12-4 and TRBJ1-1, with D possibly matching TRBD1 (6 bases). V lost 4 bases, J lost 0 bases, and 12 bases lay in between. This CDR3 has 15 amino acids. The CDR3 here is CASSSRDRLNTEAFF. The CDR3 region has the DNA TGTGCCAGCAGTTCCAGAGACAGGTTGAACACTGAAGCTTTCTTT.

Many counts were recorded for this clonotype. The chain combines TRBV9 with TRBJ2-7; tentatively, D is TRBD2 (5 bases). Per germline, CDR1 SGDLS and CDR2 YYNGEE. This CDR3 is built from 13 residues. V lost 0 bases, J lost 7 bases, and 11 bases lay in between. The CDR3, as DNA: TGTGCCAGCAGCGTAGTGGTTACGGGGGAGCAGTACTTC. Translating it yields CASSVVVTGEQYF.

This clonotype was seen repeatedly, ten times or more. V gene TRBV20-1 combines with J gene TRBJ1-5, with 10 bases matching TRBD1. Germline V gene lookup returns CDR1 DFQATT and CDR2 SNEGSKA (reference sequence). The CDR3 spans 14 residues. J gave up 6 bases and V 6 bases, and 8 bases lay outside the gene matches. This chain's CDR3 is CSALQWTGGQPQHF. DNA for the CDR3: TGCAGTGCCCTTCAATGGACAGGGGGTCAGCCCCAGCATTTT.

The chain combines TRBV5-1 with TRBJ2-5; 13 positions agree with TRBD2. V trimming: 5 bases; J trimming: 1 base; junction bases outside the gene matches: 5. The CDR3 spans 16 residues. Looked up from germline, CDR1 is SGHRS and CDR2 is YFSETQ. The CDR3 DNA is TGCGCCAGCAGTTTCGGACTAGCGGGGGCCCAAGAGACCCAGTACTTC. The encoded protein is CASSFGLAGAQETQYF.

This clonotype was recorded many times. The chain is built from TRBV7-9 and TRBJ2-7, with no clear D. Between the trimmed V and J ends, which lost 0 bases and 4 bases, there was a span of 7 bases. Germline CDR1 SEHNR, CDR2 FQNEAQ (reference sequence). This CDR3 spans 13 amino acids. The CDR3 is CASSLATSYEQYF. In nucleotides, the CDR3 is TGTGCCAGCAGCTTAGCGACATCGTACGAGCAGTACTTC.

This clonotype was detected ten times or more. V usage is TRBV7-6 and J usage is TRBJ2-7; D is ambiguous. V was shortened by 0 bases and J by 0 bases, with 9 bases between the two germline ends. The CDR3 runs 15 residues. Germline V CDR1 and CDR2: SGHVS, FNYEAQ. CDR3 region: CASSLASQSSYEQYF. DNA of the CDR3: TGTGCCAGCAGCTTAGCATCGCAGAGCTCCTACGAGCAGTACTTC.

This clonotype was observed a few times. This chain uses TRBV29-1 with TRBJ1-4; D possibly corresponds to TRBD1 (6 bases). Germline values: CDR1 SQVTM, CDR2 ANQGSEA. The CDR3 loop spans 14 amino acids. The germline V and J ends were trimmed by 6 bases and 8 bases, with 19 bases remaining between them. The DNA for the CDR3 is TGCAGCGTGGGGGGGCCCCAAGGGGCCGAAAAACTGTTTTTT. It translates to CSVGGPQGAEKLFF. Full variable domain (missing parts from reference TRBV29-1 and TRBJ1-4): SAVISQKPSRDICQRGTSLTIQCQVDSQVTMMFWYRQQPGQSLTLIATANQGSEATYESGFVIDKFPISRPNLTFSTLTVSNMSPEDSSIYLCSVGGPQGAEKLFFGSGTQLSVL.

This clonotype has at least ten counts. The V call is TRBV3-1, the J call TRBJ1-5; D uncertain. CDR1 and CDR2 (germline): LGHDT, YNNKEL (reference sequence). V was cut by 3 bases and J by 7 bases, with 13 bases left in between. The CDR3 has 14 residues. CDR3 amino acids: CASSQHSGGQPQHF. The CDR3 bases are TGTGCCAGCAGCCAGCATTCGGGTGGACAGCCCCAGCATTTT.

This clonotype was seen ten or more times. The gene calls are TRBV12-3 or TRBV12-4 and TRBJ1-5, with 8 bases aligning to TRBD1. The CDR3 runs 15 residues. With V trimmed by 2 bases and J by 2 bases, 2 bases remained unmatched. CDR3 protein: CASSLSQGGNQPQHF. Here the CDR3 DNA reads TGTGCCAGCAGTTTATCACAGGGGGGCAATCAGCCCCAGCATTTT.

There are many counts of this clonotype. The chain carries TRBV6-4 and TRBJ2-5; 9 bases line up with TRBD1. Germline-derived CDR1 and CDR2 are MRHNA and SNTAGT. The V segment lost 7 bases and the J segment 3 bases; nucleotides outside the gene matches: 15. This CDR3 is built from 17 residues. CDR3 sequence (DNA): TGTGCCAGCATTCAACCGGGACAGGGTAAGAGGGAAGAGACCCAGTACTTC. This sequence encodes CASIQPGQGKREETQYF.

The V gene is TRBV21-1, the J gene TRBJ1-2. TRBV21-1 is labeled a pseudogene. There are 15 residues in the CDR3. The CDR3 DNA reads as TGTGCCAGCAGCAAAGCAGAGGGCAGGTACTATGGCTACACCTTC. It translates to CASSKAEGRYYGYTF.

This clonotype has just a few counts. The chain links TRBV12-3 or TRBV12-4 to TRBJ1-2; TRBD1 agrees at 7 bases. CDR3 length: 13 residues. The J segment lost 7 bases and the V segment lost 4 bases, leaving 6 bases of the junction unmatched. The CDR3 here is CASSSLRGVGYTF. CDR3 DNA: TGTGCCAGCAGTTCCCTCAGGGGGGTTGGCTACACCTTC.

The chain links TRBV5-1 to TRBJ2-7; the D gene is possibly TRBD1 (6 bases). The CDR3 totals 15 residues. Germline CDR1 reads SGHRS; CDR2 reads YFSETQ. Trimming removed 0 bases from V and 7 bases from J, with 17 bases in between. CDR3 DNA sequence: TGCGCCAGCAGCTTGGAGTCAGGGGAAACGGGAGAGCAGTACTTC. Protein product: CASSLESGETGEQYF.

This clonotype was observed at least ten times. The chain combines TRBV7-3 with TRBJ2-3; TRBD2 might be the D (6 bases). The V gene's germline CDR1 is SGHTA and CDR2 FQGTGA. The CDR3 extends over 13 amino acids. The germline V and J ends were trimmed by 11 bases and 2 bases, with 14 bases remaining between them. This CDR3 is CAVGDSFTDTQYF. CDR3 bases: TGTGCCGTAGGGGACTCCTTCACAGATACGCAGTATTTT. Together with reference TRBV7-3 and TRBJ2-3, the CDR3 gives the full variable domain: GAGVSQTPSNKVTEKGKYVELRCDPISGHTALYWYRQSLGQGPEFLIYFQGTGAADDSGLPNDRFFAVRPEGSVSTLKIQRTERGDSAVYLCAVGDSFTDTQYFGPGTRLTVL.